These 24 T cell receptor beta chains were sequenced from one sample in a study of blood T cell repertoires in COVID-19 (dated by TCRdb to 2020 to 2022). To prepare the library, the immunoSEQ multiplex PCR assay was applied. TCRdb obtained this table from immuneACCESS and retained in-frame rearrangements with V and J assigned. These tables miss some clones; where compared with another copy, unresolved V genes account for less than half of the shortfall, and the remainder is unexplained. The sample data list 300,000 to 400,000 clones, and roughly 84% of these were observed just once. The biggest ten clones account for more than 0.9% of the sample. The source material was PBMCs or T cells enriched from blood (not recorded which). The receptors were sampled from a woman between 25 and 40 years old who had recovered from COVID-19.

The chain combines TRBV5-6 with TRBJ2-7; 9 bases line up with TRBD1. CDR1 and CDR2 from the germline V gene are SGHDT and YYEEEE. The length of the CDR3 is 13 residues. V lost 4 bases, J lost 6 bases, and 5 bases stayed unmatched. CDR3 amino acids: CASSSWDRVEQYF. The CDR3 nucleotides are TGTGCCAGCAGCAGCTGGGACAGGGTCGAGCAGTACTTC.

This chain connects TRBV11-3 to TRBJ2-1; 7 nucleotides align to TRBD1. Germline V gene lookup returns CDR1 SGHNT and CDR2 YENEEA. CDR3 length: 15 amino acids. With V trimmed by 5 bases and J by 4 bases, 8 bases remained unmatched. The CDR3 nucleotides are TGTGCCAGCAGCCCCACAGGGGCTCCTTACAATGAGCAGTTCTTC. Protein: CASSPTGAPYNEQFF.

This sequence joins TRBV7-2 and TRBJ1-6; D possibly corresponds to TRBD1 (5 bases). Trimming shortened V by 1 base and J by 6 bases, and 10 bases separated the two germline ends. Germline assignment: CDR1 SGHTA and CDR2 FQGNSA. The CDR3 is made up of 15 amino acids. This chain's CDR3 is CASSLEWGANSPLHF. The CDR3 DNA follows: TGTGCCAGCAGCTTAGAGTGGGGCGCTAATTCACCCCTCCACTTT.

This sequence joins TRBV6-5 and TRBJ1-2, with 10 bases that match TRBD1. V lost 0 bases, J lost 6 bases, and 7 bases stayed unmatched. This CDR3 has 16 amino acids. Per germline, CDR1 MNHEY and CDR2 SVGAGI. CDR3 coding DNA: TGTGCCAGCAGTTACTCGGTCACGGGACAGGGGCATGGCTACACCTTC. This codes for CASSYSVTGQGHGYTF.

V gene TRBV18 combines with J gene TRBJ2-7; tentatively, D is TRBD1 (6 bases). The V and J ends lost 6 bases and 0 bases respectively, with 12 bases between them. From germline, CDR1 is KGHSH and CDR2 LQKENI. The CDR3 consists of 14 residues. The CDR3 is CASSSGQLSYEQYF. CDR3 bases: TGTGCCAGCTCTTCCGGACAGCTCTCCTACGAGCAGTACTTC.

The CDR3: CSASPEGQVDNYGYTF. The CDR3 nucleotides read TGCAGTGCTAGTCCAGAAGGACAGGTGGATAACTATGGCTACACCTTC. The V call is TRBV20-1, the J call TRBJ1-2, with 7 bases matching TRBD1. This CDR3 region has 16 residues. CDR1 and CDR2 (germline): DFQATT, SNEGSKA (reference sequence). The J segment lost 1 base and the V segment lost 3 bases, leaving 11 bases of the junction unmatched.

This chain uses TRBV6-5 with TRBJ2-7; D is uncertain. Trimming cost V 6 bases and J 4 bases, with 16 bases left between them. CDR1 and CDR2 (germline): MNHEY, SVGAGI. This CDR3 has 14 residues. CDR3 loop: CASRPDSLRYEQYF. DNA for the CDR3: TGTGCCAGCAGACCTGACTCCCTTAGGTACGAGCAGTACTTC.

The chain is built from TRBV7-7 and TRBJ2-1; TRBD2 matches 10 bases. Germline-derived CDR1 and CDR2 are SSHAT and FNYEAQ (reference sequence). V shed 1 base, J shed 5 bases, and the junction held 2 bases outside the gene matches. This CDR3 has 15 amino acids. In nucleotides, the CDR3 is TGTGCCAGCAGCTTAGGGACTAGCGGACACAATGAGCAGTTCTTC. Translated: CASSLGTSGHNEQFF.

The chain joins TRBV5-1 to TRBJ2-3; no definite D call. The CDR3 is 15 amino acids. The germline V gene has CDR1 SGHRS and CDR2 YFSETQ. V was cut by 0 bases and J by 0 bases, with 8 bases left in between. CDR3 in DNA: TGCGCCAGCAGCTTGGCTGCAGTGAGCACAGATACGCAGTATTTT. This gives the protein CASSLAAVSTDTQYF.

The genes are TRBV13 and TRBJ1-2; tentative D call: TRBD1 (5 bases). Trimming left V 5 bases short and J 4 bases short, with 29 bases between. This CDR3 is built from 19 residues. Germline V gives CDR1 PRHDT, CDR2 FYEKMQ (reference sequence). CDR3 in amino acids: CASSLEGPGRPPRTYGYTF. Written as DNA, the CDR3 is TGTGCCAGCAGCCTGGAGGGCCCGGGACGGCCGCCACGAACCTATGGCTACACCTTC.

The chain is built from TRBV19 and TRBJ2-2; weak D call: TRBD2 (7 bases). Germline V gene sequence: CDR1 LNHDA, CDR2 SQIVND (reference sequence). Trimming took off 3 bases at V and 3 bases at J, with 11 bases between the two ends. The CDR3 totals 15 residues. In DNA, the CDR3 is TGTGCCAGTAGTATTCTGGGGGGGCACACCGGGGAGCTGTTTTTT. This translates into CASSILGGHTGELFF.

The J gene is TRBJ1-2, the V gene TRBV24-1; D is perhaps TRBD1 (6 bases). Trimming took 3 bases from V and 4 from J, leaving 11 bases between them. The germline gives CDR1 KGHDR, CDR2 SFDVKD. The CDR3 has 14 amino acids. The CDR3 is CATSDHQGSYGYTF. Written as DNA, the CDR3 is TGTGCCACCAGTGATCACCAGGGGAGCTATGGCTACACCTTC.

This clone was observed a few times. The CDR3 spells CATGRAERAAFF. The DNA for the CDR3 is TGTGCCACCGGGAGGGCGGAAAGAGCCGCTTTCTTT. The chain employs TRBV15 and TRBJ1-1; D is uncertain. This CDR3 region has 12 residues. Germline V lookup: CDR1 LNHNV, CDR2 YYDKDF (reference sequence). V lost 8 bases to trimming and J lost 11 bases, with 18 bases between them. Full variable domain (remainder filled in from reference TRBV15 and TRBJ1-1): DAMVIQNPRYQVTQFGKPVTLSCSQTLNHNVMYWYQQKSSQAPKLLFHYYDKDFNNEADTPDNFQSRRPNTSFCFLDIRSPGLGDTAMYLCATGRAERAAFFGQGTRLTVV.

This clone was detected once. The CDR3 bases are TGTGCCAGCAGTTTACTACTAGCGGGGGGGCCGGGTGAGCAGTTCTTC. Amino acids: CASSLLLAGGPGEQFF. The chain couples TRBV28 to TRBJ2-1; TRBD2 agrees at 13 bases. Per germline, CDR1 MDHEN and CDR2 SYDVKM. The CDR3 is 16 amino acids. Trimming at V came to 2 bases and at J to 9 bases, leaving 7 bases not matched to a gene. The variable domain in full, completed from reference TRBV28 and TRBJ2-1, reads DVKVTQSSRYLVKRTGEKVFLECVQDMDHENMFWYRQDPGLGLRLIYFSYDVKMKEKGDIPEGYSVSREKKERFSLILESASTNQTSMYLCASSLLLAGGPGEQFFGPGTRLTVL.

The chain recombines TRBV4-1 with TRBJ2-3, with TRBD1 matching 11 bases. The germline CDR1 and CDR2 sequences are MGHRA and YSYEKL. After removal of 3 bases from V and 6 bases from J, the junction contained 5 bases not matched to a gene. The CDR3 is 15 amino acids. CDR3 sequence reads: CASSQGQGDSDTQYF. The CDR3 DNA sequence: TGCGCCAGCAGCCAGGGACAGGGGGATTCGGATACGCAGTATTTT.

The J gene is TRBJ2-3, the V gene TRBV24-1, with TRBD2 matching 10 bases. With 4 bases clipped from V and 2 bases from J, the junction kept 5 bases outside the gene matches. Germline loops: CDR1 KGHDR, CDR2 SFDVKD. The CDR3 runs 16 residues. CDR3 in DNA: TGTGCCACCAGTGACACTAGCGGGGTCCCCACAGATACGCAGTATTTT. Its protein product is CATSDTSGVPTDTQYF.

CDR3 DNA sequence: TGTGCCAGCAGTTTGGACAAGGGCCTCGCGAACACTGAAGCTTTCTTT. Its protein product is CASSLDKGLANTEAFF. The V call is TRBV28, the J call TRBJ1-1, with a weak D call TRBD1 (5 bases). V lost 3 bases, J lost 1 base, and 15 bases lay in between. Germline V gives CDR1 MDHEN, CDR2 SYDVKM. CDR3 size: 16 residues.

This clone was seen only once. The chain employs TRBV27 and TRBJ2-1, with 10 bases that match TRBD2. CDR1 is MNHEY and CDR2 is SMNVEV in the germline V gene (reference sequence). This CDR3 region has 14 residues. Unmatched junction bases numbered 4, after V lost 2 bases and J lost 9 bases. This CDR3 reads CASSLSGGASEQFF. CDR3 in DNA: TGTGCCAGCAGTTTAAGCGGGGGGGCTAGTGAGCAGTTCTTC.

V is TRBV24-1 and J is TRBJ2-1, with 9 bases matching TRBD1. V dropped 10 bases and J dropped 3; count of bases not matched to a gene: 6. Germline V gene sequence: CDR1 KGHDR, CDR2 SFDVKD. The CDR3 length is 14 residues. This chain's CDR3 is CATQQGAGYNEQFF. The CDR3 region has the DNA TGTGCCACACAACAGGGGGCTGGCTACAATGAGCAGTTCTTC.

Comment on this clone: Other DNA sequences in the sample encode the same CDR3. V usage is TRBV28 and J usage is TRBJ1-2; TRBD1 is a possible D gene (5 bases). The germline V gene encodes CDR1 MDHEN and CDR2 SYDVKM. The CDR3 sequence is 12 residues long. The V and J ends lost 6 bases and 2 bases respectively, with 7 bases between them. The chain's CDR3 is CASSGGNYGYTF. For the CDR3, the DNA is TGTGCCAGCAGCGGGGGGAACTATGGCTACACCTTC.

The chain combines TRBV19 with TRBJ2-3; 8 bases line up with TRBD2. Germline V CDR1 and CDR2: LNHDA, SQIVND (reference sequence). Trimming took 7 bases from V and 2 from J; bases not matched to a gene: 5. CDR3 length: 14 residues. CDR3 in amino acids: CASTQRGNTDTQYF. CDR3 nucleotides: TGTGCCAGTACCCAGCGGGGGAACACAGATACGCAGTATTTT.

The CDR3 nucleotides read TGTGCCAGCAGTTTCCCCACGCGTAGGGGGACTAGCGGGGGCTACGAGCAGTACTTC. It encodes CASSFPTRRGTSGGYEQYF. V gene TRBV28 combines with J gene TRBJ2-7; TRBD2 aligns across 14 bases. V lost 3 bases and J lost 3; bases outside the gene matches: 13. Germline V gene data show CDR1 as MDHEN and CDR2 as SYDVKM. CDR3 length equals 19 residues.

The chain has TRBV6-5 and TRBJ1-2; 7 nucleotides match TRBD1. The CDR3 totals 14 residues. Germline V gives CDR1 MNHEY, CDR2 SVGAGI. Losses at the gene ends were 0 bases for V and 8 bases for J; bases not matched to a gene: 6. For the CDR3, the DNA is TGTGCCAGCAGTTACTCCGACAGGGTTGGCGGCTACACCTTC. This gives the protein CASSYSDRVGGYTF.

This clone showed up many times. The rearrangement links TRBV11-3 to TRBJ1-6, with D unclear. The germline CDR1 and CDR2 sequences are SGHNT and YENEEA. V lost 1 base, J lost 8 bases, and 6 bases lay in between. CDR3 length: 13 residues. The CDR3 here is CASSLGADSPLHF. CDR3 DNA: TGTGCCAGCAGCTTAGGTGCGGATTCACCCCTCCACTTT.